Presented here are 25 T cell receptor beta chains from one specimen sequenced in a study of neurological immune-mediated disorders. TCRdb re-derived calls from the 5' RACE reads in MiXCR, one entry per CDR3 protein. Among around 30,000 distinct CDR3 sequences listed, less than 5% were seen once. The source material was CD4+ T cells from blood. The receptor source for this set is a woman aged 40-49 years in good health.

In its sample, this clonotype was seen many times. V is TRBV6-1 and J is TRBJ2-7; D might be TRBD1 (6 bases). The CDR3 sequence is 16 residues long. The V end was cut by 0 bases, the J end by 3 bases, with 15 bases between. The germline V gene encodes CDR1 MNHNS and CDR2 SASEGT. The CDR3 DNA is TGTGCCAGCAGTGAAGCGCCCTGGGACACTAACTACGAGCAGTACTTC. Protein: CASSEAPWDTNYEQYF.

This clonotype was found many times. The V gene is TRBV12-3 or TRBV12-4, the J gene TRBJ2-5, with a weak D call TRBD1 (5 bases). The CDR3 is 13 residues long. V was shortened by 5 bases and J by 5 bases, with 12 bases between the two germline ends. This CDR3 reads CASSRNRWETQYF. CDR3 DNA sequence: TGTGCCAGCAGTCGTAACAGGTGGGAGACCCAGTACTTC.

This clonotype appeared many times. The chain recombines TRBV19 with TRBJ1-2, with D perhaps TRBD1 (5 bases). Trimming took 10 bases from V and 0 from J, leaving 12 bases between them. The germline V gene has CDR1 LNHDA and CDR2 SQIVND (reference sequence). CDR3 size: 13 residues. The CDR3 coding sequence is TGTGCCACCCAGCCGGGGCCTAACTATGGCTACACCTTC. As protein: CATQPGPNYGYTF.

This clonotype was seen repeatedly, ten times or more. The V call is TRBV5-1, the J call TRBJ2-1, with D perhaps being TRBD1 or TRBD2 (5 bases each). CDR3 size: 14 residues. CDR1 is SGHRS and CDR2 is YFSETQ in the germline V gene. The ends were cut back, 4 bases at V and 5 bases at J, with 13 bases in the middle. In DNA form, the CDR3 reads TGCGCCAGCAGCAGAGGGACGGACCACAATGAGCAGTTCTTC. This sequence encodes CASSRGTDHNEQFF.

The table lists this clonotype with a few counts. This chain uses TRBV20-1 with TRBJ2-5; the D is unclear. V lost 5 bases to trimming and J lost 4 bases, with 20 bases between them. Per germline, CDR1 DFQATT and CDR2 SNEGSKA (reference sequence). The CDR3 spans 15 residues. CDR3 sequence: CSAPRRTARGETQYF. The CDR3 DNA reads as TGCAGTGCTCCCCGCCGGACGGCTAGAGGAGAGACCCAGTACTTC.

The sample holds many counts of this clonotype. The chain employs TRBV4-1 and TRBJ2-2; 7 nucleotides line up with TRBD2. V shed 3 bases, J shed 5 bases, and the junction held 0 bases outside the gene matches. The CDR3 has 13 residues. CDR1 is MGHRA and CDR2 is YSYEKL in the germline V gene. CDR3 in amino acids: CASSQGGTGELFF. The CDR3 DNA follows: TGCGCCAGCAGCCAGGGGGGGACCGGGGAGCTGTTTTTT.

This clonotype was seen ten or more times. This chain connects TRBV4-1 to TRBJ1-5; possibly TRBD1 for D (6 bases). Germline CDR1 reads MGHRA; CDR2 reads YSYEKL. V was cut by 3 bases and J by 5 bases, with 14 bases left in between. This CDR3 is built from 15 residues. CDR3 in amino acids: CASSQAGQPDQPQHF. CDR3 nucleotides: TGCGCCAGCAGCCAGGCCGGACAGCCCGATCAGCCCCAGCATTTT.

Many counts were recorded for this clonotype. The rearrangement links TRBV27 to TRBJ1-6; the D is unclear. V lost 4 bases to trimming and J lost 6 bases, with 4 bases between them. Germline V gene lookup returns CDR1 MNHEY and CDR2 SMNVEV (reference sequence). The CDR3 is made up of 12 amino acids. CDR3 loop: CASSSVNSPLHF. DNA of the CDR3: TGTGCCAGCAGTTCCGTTAATTCACCCCTCCACTTT.

This clonotype appeared many times. The CDR3 DNA follows: TGCGCCAGCAGCTTGAACGGGGGGGCGAACACCGGGGAGCTGTTTTTT. Translated: CASSLNGGANTGELFF. The chain joins TRBV5-1 to TRBJ2-2; 8 bases are shared with TRBD2. CDR3 length: 16 residues. Germline V lookup: CDR1 SGHRS, CDR2 YFSETQ. Losses at the gene ends were 1 base for V and 0 bases for J; bases not matched to a gene: 2.

This clonotype was seen at least ten times. The CDR3 nucleotides read TGTGCCAGCTCACCGCCGGCCACAGATACGCAGTATTTT. Encoded protein: CASSPPATDTQYF. V gene TRBV18 combines with J gene TRBJ2-3; D is ambiguous. Trimming removed 3 bases from V and 2 bases from J, with 6 bases in between. This CDR3 contains 13 residues. Germline CDR1 is KGHSH and CDR2 is LQKENI.

This clonotype was picked up many times. The rearrangement links TRBV12-3 or TRBV12-4 to TRBJ2-7, with a weak D call TRBD2 (6 bases). With 3 bases removed from V and 3 bases from J, the gap between germline ends came to 15 bases. This CDR3 spans 15 amino acids. The CDR3 sequence is CASSFAGTPGYEQYF. The CDR3 nucleotides are TGTGCCAGCAGTTTCGCCGGGACTCCCGGCTACGAGCAGTACTTC.

The table lists this clonotype with many counts. The germline gene is not matched at one end of the junction; a read error may be the cause. V usage is TRBV5-5 and J usage is TRBJ2-3; TRBD1 matches at 8 bases. Germline-derived CDR1 and CDR2 are SGHKS and YYEKEE (reference sequence). The CDR3 totals 14 residues. The CDR3 spells CASSFPSTGGNRDF. CDR3 DNA: TGTGCCAGCAGCTTTCCCAGTACAGGGGGTAATAGGGATTTT.

This clonotype was counted at least ten times. The chain recombines TRBV25-1 with TRBJ1-3; no definite D call. Germline V gives CDR1 MGHDK, CDR2 SYGVNS. The CDR3 loop spans 17 amino acids. V was shortened by 2 bases and J by 4 bases, with 18 bases between the two germline ends. The CDR3 reads CASSENPGGSGGNTIYF. The CDR3 coding sequence is TGTGCCAGCAGTGAAAACCCGGGAGGATCCGGGGGAAACACCATATATTTT.

This clonotype is deemed medium-sized (0.01 to 0.1%). The rearrangement joins TRBV4-1 to TRBJ2-7; 10 nucleotides line up with TRBD2. Germline trimming cut 5 bases from V and 2 bases from J; bases unmatched to any gene: 3. Germline CDR1 is MGHRA and CDR2 is YSYEKL. The CDR3 is made up of 14 amino acids. CDR3 sequence: CASSTGLAAYEQYF. CDR3 DNA sequence: TGCGCCAGCAGCACAGGACTAGCGGCCTACGAGCAGTACTTC.

This clonotype was seen a few times. A single base separates this from a much larger clone, so it may be a read error. The rearrangement uses TRBV20-1 and TRBJ2-1; tentatively, D is TRBD1 (6 bases). CDR1 and CDR2 from the germline V gene are DFQATT and SNEGSKA (reference sequence). This CDR3 is 14 amino acids long. The germline V and J ends were trimmed by 6 bases and 3 bases, with 15 bases remaining between them. The CDR3 region is CSAAGDMGYNEQFF. CDR3 bases: TGCAGTGCGGCAGGGGACATGGGCTACAATGAGCAGTTCTTC.

Many counts were recorded for this clonotype. The chain combines TRBV5-1 with TRBJ2-2; 8 bases fit TRBD1. With V trimmed by 5 bases and J by 3 bases, 9 bases remained unmatched. This CDR3 comprises 16 residues. Germline assignment: CDR1 SGHRS and CDR2 YFSETQ. CDR3 in DNA: TGCGCCAGCAGATCGGACAGGGCGGCACACACCGGGGAGCTGTTTTTT. This codes for CASRSDRAAHTGELFF.

The chain is built from TRBV27 and TRBJ2-2; D is ambiguous. The CDR3 covers 14 residues. Trimming took off 2 bases at V and 5 bases at J, with 9 bases between the two ends. The germline V gene has CDR1 MNHEY and CDR2 SMNVEV (reference sequence). DNA for the CDR3: TGTGCCAGCAGTTTAGGCGGTGGGACCGGGGAGCTGTTTTTT. Protein: CASSLGGGTGELFF.

The table lists this clonotype with many counts. The chain has TRBV11-2 and TRBJ2-2; D is uncertain. The V and J ends lost 5 bases and 1 base respectively, with 17 bases between them. The germline V gene has CDR1 SGHAT and CDR2 FQNNGV. The CDR3 runs to 17 residues. This CDR3 reads CASSVPPRALNTGELFF. CDR3 nucleotides: TGTGCCAGCAGCGTTCCACCCCGGGCCCTGAACACCGGGGAGCTGTTTTTT.

This clonotype was found many times. The CDR3 spells CSASADRVKFDGYTF. CDR3 in DNA: TGCAGTGCTAGCGCCGACAGGGTAAAGTTCGATGGCTACACCTTC. The chain employs TRBV20-1 and TRBJ1-2, with 7 nucleotides matching TRBD1. Germline CDR1 is DFQATT and CDR2 is SNEGSKA (reference sequence). The CDR3 runs 15 residues. With V trimmed by 3 bases and J by 6 bases, 13 bases remained unmatched.

This clonotype was counted at least ten times. The V gene is TRBV11-2, the J gene TRBJ1-1; 7 nucleotides match TRBD1. Germline V lookup: CDR1 SGHAT, CDR2 FQNNGV. The V and J ends lost 4 bases and 3 bases, in that order; junction bases with no gene match: 2. This CDR3 has 13 residues. The chain's CDR3 is CASSYTGDTEAFF. CDR3 coding DNA: TGTGCCAGCAGCTACACAGGGGACACTGAAGCTTTCTTT. Based on the CDR3 plus reference TRBV11-2 and TRBJ1-1, the full variable domain is EAGVAQSPRYKIIEKRQSVAFWCNPISGHATLYWYQQILGQGPKLLIQFQNNGVVDDSQLPKDRFSAERLKGVDSTLKIQPAKLEDSAVYLCASSYTGDTEAFFGQGTRLTVV.

Many counts were recorded for this clonotype. This chain links TRBV9 with TRBJ1-2; possibly TRBD1 for D (6 bases). Germline V gene lookup returns CDR1 SGDLS and CDR2 YYNGEE. Trimming stripped 3 bases from V and 0 bases from J, with 12 bases between. This CDR3 has 15 residues. The CDR3, as DNA: TGTGCCAGCAGCGCTCGGACAGCAGCTAACTATGGCTACACCTTC. It translates to CASSARTAANYGYTF.

This clonotype was detected ten times or more. V gene TRBV9 combines with J gene TRBJ1-4; D is ambiguous. Per germline, CDR1 SGDLS and CDR2 YYNGEE. V was clipped by 0 bases and J by 7 bases, with 10 bases between them. This CDR3 region has 14 residues. The CDR3 is CASSVGSTREKLFF. CDR3 DNA sequence: TGTGCCAGCAGCGTAGGCTCGACCCGTGAAAAACTGTTTTTT.

This clonotype was seen ten or more times. The chain carries TRBV19 and TRBJ1-1; no definite D call. Trimming stripped 4 bases from V and 1 base from J, with 13 bases between. The CDR3 is 15 amino acids. Germline values: CDR1 LNHDA, CDR2 SQIVND (reference sequence). CDR3 coding DNA: TGTGCCAGTAGTACCCTTAGATCCCGGAACACTGAAGCTTTCTTT. Residues: CASSTLRSRNTEAFF.

This clonotype came up many times. CDR3 DNA: TGTGCCAGCAGCTTAGGGGGGGTAGAGACCCAGTACTTC. This translates into CASSLGGVETQYF. The gene calls are TRBV11-2 and TRBJ2-5, with D possibly being TRBD2 (6 bases). V was pared by 1 base and J by 4 bases, with 7 bases between. The CDR3 sequence is 13 residues long. Germline CDR1 SGHAT, CDR2 FQNNGV. Complete variable domain (other parts from reference TRBV11-2 and TRBJ2-5): EAGVAQSPRYKIIEKRQSVAFWCNPISGHATLYWYQQILGQGPKLLIQFQNNGVVDDSQLPKDRFSAERLKGVDSTLKIQPAKLEDSAVYLCASSLGGVETQYFGPGTRLLVL.

This clonotype was detected many times. The gene calls are TRBV20-1 and TRBJ1-1; the D gene is possibly TRBD1 (6 bases). The V gene's germline CDR1 is DFQATT and CDR2 SNEGSKA (reference sequence). This CDR3 region has 13 residues. V was clipped by 1 base and J by 6 bases, with 12 bases between them. The CDR3 region is CSARAGVIAEAFF. The CDR3 DNA is TGCAGTGCTAGAGCAGGGGTGATCGCTGAAGCTTTCTTT.